Listed here is a single TCR beta chain. The germline gene is not matched at one end of the junction; a read error may be the cause. Primers used in a second PCR of about 6 to 11 cycles were a sample-barcoded 5' primer and a J-beta primer mix. TCRdb passed the 5' RACE reads through MiXCR, listing each CDR3 protein once. The sample includes about 930,000 distinct CDR3 sequences, about 28% seen only once; the top ten take roughly 10%. This sample stems from a study of blood T cells in healthy people across ages. The CDR3 extends over 14 amino acids. Germline V gene data show CDR1 as SGHTA and CDR2 as FQGNSA. These data were also filed under a second study, of T cells of mothers and their children.

The source of this sequence is a middle-aged woman in good health. Source material: blood. The rearrangement links TRBV7-2 to TRBJ1-1; unclear D gene. CDR3 sequence (DNA): TGTGCCTGCAGCTTAGCGTCGGTGAACACTGAAGCTTTCTTT. Translating it yields CACSLASVNTEAFF. Variable domain in full (rest from reference TRBV7-2 and TRBJ1-1): GAGVSQSPSNKVTEKGKDVELRCDPISGHTALYWYRQSLGQGLEFLIYFQGNSAPDKSGLPSDRFSAERTGGSVSTLTIQRTQQEDSAVYLCACSLASVNTEAFFGQGTRLTVV.